The 32 T cell receptor beta chains below were found in one sample sequenced in a study of T cell responses to AZD1222 COVID-19 vaccine. This table comes from immunoSEQ multiplex PCR, and its TCRdb copy is limited to in-frame clones, with some not included. The repertoire holds roughly 180,000 clones, with 90% to 95% as singletons. Specimen: peripheral blood, collected 28 days after the second AZD1222 dose. The receptors stem from an adult who received the AZD1222 COVID-19 vaccine.

The V and J genes are TRBV7-9 and TRBJ2-5; 8 nucleotides align to TRBD2. Germline V gene lookup returns CDR1 SEHNR and CDR2 FQNEAQ (reference sequence). The CDR3 is 13 residues long. The J segment lost 3 bases and the V segment lost 4 bases, leaving 1 base of the junction unmatched. The CDR3, as DNA: TGTGCCAGCAGCTCGGGACTAGAAGAGACCCAGTACTTC. Its protein product is CASSSGLEETQYF.

This chain joins TRBV30 and TRBJ2-7; TRBD1 aligns across 7 bases. Looked up from germline, CDR1 is GTSNPN and CDR2 is SVGIG (reference sequence). CDR3 length: 14 residues. J gave up 6 bases and V 4 bases, and 12 bases lay outside the gene matches. For the CDR3, the DNA is TGTGCCTGGACATCACAAACAGGGGTGGGCGAGCAGTACTTC. Encoded protein: CAWTSQTGVGEQYF.

The V and J genes are TRBV6-2 or TRBV6-3 and TRBJ2-2; possibly TRBD1 for D (6 bases). Trimming took off 1 base at V and 3 bases at J, with 15 bases between the two ends. The CDR3 is made up of 17 amino acids. CDR1 and CDR2 (germline): MNHEY, SVGEGT. This chain's CDR3 is CASSYWAGEVYTGELFF. The CDR3, as DNA: TGTGCCAGCAGTTACTGGGCAGGGGAAGTATACACCGGGGAGCTGTTTTTT.

The chain has TRBV28 and TRBJ1-1; D unclear. This CDR3 is built from 14 residues. Deletions cut 7 bases from V and 0 bases from J, with 12 bases between. Germline lookup yields CDR1 MDHEN and CDR2 SYDVKM. The CDR3 DNA follows: TGTGCCAGCACCTACCGGGGAATGAACACTGAAGCTTTCTTT. Encoded protein: CASTYRGMNTEAFF.

The chain employs TRBV4-2 and TRBJ1-1, with a weak D call TRBD1 (6 bases). V was clipped by 2 bases and J by 1 base, with 8 bases between them. From germline, CDR1 is LGHNA and CDR2 YNFKEQ. The CDR3 totals 14 residues. For the CDR3, the DNA is TGTGCCAGCAGCCAACAACAGGGGAACACTGAAGCTTTCTTT. As protein: CASSQQQGNTEAFF.

This clone came up once. The chain links TRBV19 to TRBJ2-2; D uncertain. Germline V gives CDR1 LNHDA, CDR2 SQIVND (reference sequence). The CDR3 has 16 amino acids. V was clipped by 6 bases and J by 1 base, with 15 bases between them. The CDR3 region has the DNA TGTGCCAGTAGCCAATTTTCCACCGGGAACACCGGGGAGCTGTTTTTT. Translating it yields CASSQFSTGNTGELFF.

CDR3: CATLSSAPAGHNEKLFF. The DNA for the CDR3 is TGTGCCACTCTATCGAGCGCCCCCGCGGGTCATAATGAAAAACTGTTTTTT. The chain recombines TRBV19 with TRBJ1-4; no clear D gene. V gave up 10 bases and J gave up 4 bases, with 25 bases separating them. The length of the CDR3 is 17 residues. CDR1 is LNHDA and CDR2 is SQIVND in the germline V gene (reference sequence).

A note on this clone: This specimen includes other DNA sequences encoding the same CDR3. The chain recombines TRBV11-2 with TRBJ2-1, with 10 bases matching TRBD2. Germline V gene lookup returns CDR1 SGHAT and CDR2 FQNNGV. V was pared by 4 bases and J by 2 bases, with 2 bases of the junction left unmatched. The CDR3 is 15 residues long. DNA for the CDR3: TGTGCCAGCAGCTCCCTAGCGGGGGCCTACAATGAGCAGTTCTTC. Its protein product is CASSSLAGAYNEQFF.

The gene calls are TRBV27 and TRBJ2-3, with 9 nucleotides matching TRBD2. Trimming removed 8 bases from V and 6 bases from J; junction bases left unmatched: 3. CDR1 and CDR2 (germline): MNHEY, SMNVEV (reference sequence). The CDR3 runs 12 residues. The CDR3 coding sequence is TGTGCCAGCCGGGCGGGGGGGGATACGCAGTATTTT. Translated: CASRAGGDTQYF.

With regard to this clone: The sample contains more than one DNA sequence encoding this CDR3. The chain combines TRBV24-1 with TRBJ1-5; D gene unclear. Trimming stripped 3 bases from V and 5 bases from J, with 7 bases between. CDR1 KGHDR and CDR2 SFDVKD come from the germline V gene. This CDR3 spans 13 amino acids. DNA for the CDR3: TGTGCCACCAGTGATCGGGGAGATCAGCCCCAGCATTTT. This translates into CATSDRGDQPQHF.

J is TRBJ2-7 and V is TRBV11-2; D call uncertain. Germline CDR1 is SGHAT and CDR2 is FQNNGV. The V end was cut by 1 base, the J end by 0 bases, with 7 bases between. The CDR3 spans 14 residues. The chain's CDR3 is CASSLGVNSYEQYF. CDR3 bases: TGTGCCAGCAGCTTAGGGGTCAACTCCTACGAGCAGTACTTC. The variable domain in full, completed from reference TRBV11-2 and TRBJ2-7, reads EAGVAQSPRYKIIEKRQSVAFWCNPISGHATLYWYQQILGQGPKLLIQFQNNGVVDDSQLPKDRFSAERLKGVDSTLKIQPAKLEDSAVYLCASSLGVNSYEQYFGPGTRLTVT.

The genes are TRBV4-3 and TRBJ1-1; D ambiguous. Between the trimmed V and J ends, which lost 2 bases and 1 base, there was a span of 11 bases. The CDR3 has 15 residues. In germline, CDR1 is LGHNA, CDR2 YSLEER. Written as DNA, the CDR3 is TGCGCCAGCAGCCAAAGCCTCTCAGGGAACACTGAAGCTTTCTTT. It specifies CASSQSLSGNTEAFF.

The rearrangement joins TRBV30 to TRBJ2-5; the D gene is possibly TRBD1 (5 bases). The CDR3 has 12 residues. Trimming cost V 4 bases and J 4 bases, with 10 bases left between them. The germline CDR1 and CDR2 sequences are GTSNPN and SVGIG (reference sequence). This CDR3 reads CAWTQGRETQYF. DNA for the CDR3: TGTGCCTGGACGCAGGGCCGAGAGACCCAGTACTTC.

V gene TRBV19 combines with J gene TRBJ2-1; D unclear. The germline CDR1 and CDR2 sequences are LNHDA and SQIVND (reference sequence). V gave up 2 bases and J gave up 1 base, with 9 bases separating them. The CDR3 is made up of 15 amino acids. This CDR3 is CASSIRVASYNEQFF. Here the CDR3 DNA reads TGTGCCAGTAGTATACGGGTAGCTTCCTACAATGAGCAGTTCTTC.

This chain joins TRBV5-4 and TRBJ2-7; D gene uncertain. Trimming left V 6 bases short and J 2 bases short, with 15 bases between. This CDR3 contains 14 residues. From germline, CDR1 is SGHNT and CDR2 YYREEE (reference sequence). The CDR3 coding sequence is TGTGCCAGCACAGAACTGGGTGGGCCCTACGAGCAGTACTTC. This codes for CASTELGGPYEQYF.

The rearrangement uses TRBV6-4 and TRBJ2-1, with 7 bases lining up with TRBD1. Trimming cost V 4 bases and J 6 bases; bases outside gene matches: 3. CDR3 length: 13 amino acids. Germline CDR1 MRHNA, CDR2 SNTAGT. The CDR3 region is CASSGQGFNEQFF. The CDR3 DNA reads as TGTGCCAGCAGTGGACAGGGTTTCAATGAGCAGTTCTTC.

The rearrangement joins TRBV6-2 or TRBV6-3 to TRBJ1-6; 8 bases map to TRBD1. The CDR3 contains 17 residues. The germline V gene encodes CDR1 MNHEY and CDR2 SVGEGT. With V trimmed by 6 bases and J by 7 bases, 14 bases remained unmatched. This CDR3 is CASSPRDRGSGNSPLHF. In DNA, the CDR3 is TGTGCCAGCAGCCCCCGTGACAGGGGTTCCGGGAATTCACCCCTCCACTTT.

This rearrangement joins TRBV20-1 to TRBJ1-2, with 7 nucleotides matching TRBD1. Trimming took 8 bases from V and 8 from J; bases not matched to a gene: 8. This CDR3 has 11 residues. From germline, CDR1 is DFQATT and CDR2 SNEGSKA (reference sequence). The CDR3 region is CSTRQGFGYTF. The CDR3 coding sequence is TGCAGTACAAGACAGGGCTTCGGCTACACCTTC.

The V and J genes are TRBV6-2 or TRBV6-3 and TRBJ1-6; D is perhaps TRBD1 (5 bases). CDR3 length: 14 amino acids. The V gene lost 5 bases and the J gene lost 7 bases, with 12 bases spanning the gap. Germline V gene lookup returns CDR1 MNHEY and CDR2 SVGEGT. CDR3 in amino acids: CASSAGPRNSPLHF. The DNA of the CDR3 is TGTGCCAGCAGTGCGGGGCCCCGGAATTCACCCCTCCACTTT.

The chain employs TRBV10-3 and TRBJ1-1; possibly TRBD1 for D (6 bases). The V end lost 0 bases, the J end lost 1 base, and 27 bases lay between the germline ends. There are 21 residues in the CDR3. From germline, CDR1 is ENHRY and CDR2 SYGVKD. The CDR3 DNA sequence: TGTGCCATCAGTGAGTCTGGGTCGATGGGGGGCGTGAAATCCCCGAACACTGAAGCTTTCTTT. Encoded protein: CAISESGSMGGVKSPNTEAFF.

This chain joins TRBV5-6 and TRBJ1-2, with unresolved D. Germline CDR1 and CDR2: SGHDT and YYEEEE. The CDR3 covers 15 residues. The germline V and J ends were trimmed by 0 bases and 6 bases, with 15 bases remaining between them. The CDR3 loop reads CASSLGEGLGNGYTF. DNA for the CDR3: TGTGCCAGCAGCTTGGGGGAAGGGCTAGGGAATGGCTACACCTTC.

A single count supports this clone. V and J are TRBV19 and TRBJ2-7; the D gene could be TRBD1 or TRBD2 (5 bases each). This CDR3 has 16 amino acids. The germline gives CDR1 LNHDA, CDR2 SQIVND (reference sequence). V lost 4 bases and J 0 bases, leaving 16 bases between the germline ends. This chain's CDR3 is CASSKYYTGASYEQYF. The CDR3 region has the DNA TGTGCCAGTAGTAAATACTACACCGGGGCCTCCTACGAGCAGTACTTC. The whole variable domain, remainder taken from reference TRBV19 and TRBJ2-7, is DGGITQSPKYLFRKEGQNVTLSCEQNLNHDAMYWYRQDPGQGLRLIYYSQIVNDFQKGDIAEGYSVSREKKESFPLTVTSAQKNPTAFYLCASSKYYTGASYEQYFGPGTRLTVT.

V is TRBV6-5 and J is TRBJ1-5, with a tentative D call TRBD1 (6 bases). Germline CDR1 is MNHEY and CDR2 is SVGAGI. V was trimmed by 6 bases and J by 5 bases, leaving 14 bases between them. CDR3 length equals 14 residues. The CDR3 is CASRRGQPDQPQHF. The CDR3 nucleotides are TGTGCCAGCAGACGCGGACAGCCAGATCAGCCCCAGCATTTT.

The chain is built from TRBV19 and TRBJ2-1; D call uncertain. The V end lost 7 bases, the J end lost 9 bases, and 10 bases lay between the germline ends. CDR3 length: 11 amino acids. Germline CDR1 reads LNHDA; CDR2 reads SQIVND (reference sequence). The CDR3 coding sequence is TGTGCCAGTAAAACGGAAATTGAGCAGTTCTTC. Amino acid sequence: CASKTEIEQFF.

The chain carries TRBV2 and TRBJ2-2; no definite D call. The CDR3 runs 14 residues. Germline values: CDR1 SNHLY, CDR2 FYNNEI. The V and J ends lost 6 bases and 2 bases respectively, with 10 bases between them. DNA of the CDR3: TGTGCCAGCAGAACCGACGGCAACACCGGGGAGCTGTTTTTT. This encodes CASRTDGNTGELFF.

The chain recombines TRBV10-1 with TRBJ1-1, with D possibly being TRBD1 (6 bases). V gave up 2 bases and J gave up 0 bases, with 16 bases separating them. This CDR3 contains 17 residues. Germline assignment: CDR1 WNHNN and CDR2 SYGVQD (reference sequence). The CDR3 DNA sequence: TGCGCCAGCAGTGAGAACCTATCCGGACAGATGAACACTGAAGCTTTCTTT. It specifies CASSENLSGQMNTEAFF.

CDR3 DNA sequence: TGTGCCAGCAGCTTAGGGGCGGGGGGACTCACAGATACGCAGTATTTT. Translating gives CASSLGAGGLTDTQYF. The gene calls are TRBV7-2 and TRBJ2-3; 8 positions agree with TRBD2. There are 16 residues in the CDR3. Germline assignment: CDR1 SGHTA and CDR2 FQGNSA. V dropped 1 base and J dropped 2; count of bases not matched to a gene: 5.

This chain connects TRBV5-1 to TRBJ2-6; perhaps TRBD1 as D (6 bases). The germline V gene encodes CDR1 SGHRS and CDR2 YFSETQ. CDR3 length equals 19 residues. V lost 2 bases and J lost 1, with 19 bases in between. CDR3 residues: CASSFATGSPPSGANVLTF. Here the CDR3 DNA reads TGCGCCAGCAGCTTTGCTACAGGGTCCCCCCCTTCTGGGGCCAACGTCCTGACTTTC.

The chain employs TRBV6-5 and TRBJ1-2; a possible D gene is TRBD1 (5 bases). The CDR3 is 12 residues long. V lost 6 bases and J lost 6, with 11 bases in between. The germline gives CDR1 MNHEY, CDR2 SVGAGI. CDR3 sequence reads: CASRLAGHGYTF. Written as DNA, the CDR3 is TGTGCCAGCAGACTTGCGGGGCATGGCTACACCTTC.

This chain connects TRBV6-2 or TRBV6-3 to TRBJ1-2, with unresolved D. Trimming shortened V by 2 bases and J by 1 base, and 11 bases separated the two germline ends. The germline V gene has CDR1 MNHEY and CDR2 SVGEGT. There are 15 residues in the CDR3. For the CDR3, the DNA is TGTGCCAGCAGTTACCGGGTCGATTTTAACTATGGCTACACCTTC. Encoded protein: CASSYRVDFNYGYTF.

This chain links TRBV7-9 with TRBJ2-7; 7 bases match TRBD1. Germline assignment: CDR1 SEHNR and CDR2 FQNEAQ (reference sequence). Trimming cost V 4 bases and J 3 bases; bases outside gene matches: 9. The CDR3 runs 15 residues. CDR3 residues: CASSYTGTANYEQYF. Here the CDR3 DNA reads TGTGCCAGCAGCTACACCGGGACAGCGAACTACGAGCAGTACTTC.

V is TRBV3-1 (or the pseudogene TRBV3-2) and J is TRBJ1-2; tentative D call: TRBD1 (6 bases). The CDR3 covers 17 residues. The V end was cut by 4 bases, the J end by 0 bases, with 18 bases between. Germline CDR1 LGHDT, CDR2 YNNKEL (reference sequence). The CDR3: CASSRGQRYYSNYGYTF. The DNA for the CDR3 is TGTGCCAGCAGCCGTGGACAGAGGTACTACTCTAACTATGGCTACACCTTC.